This entry features one T cell receptor beta chain sequence. Its antigen remains undetermined. One end of the junction is discordant with germline, which a read error may explain. The CDR3, from cysteine to phenylalanine, totals 14 residues. Solely the CDR3 DNA is kept, with 42 bases framed from the first base. The germline V gene encodes CDR1 SGHDN and CDR2 FVKESK. These data belong to a study of tumor-infiltrating lymphocytes in glioblastoma multiforme (dated by TCRdb to between 2016 and 2019). Background on the whole study: The study tested whether intratumoral genomic heterogeneity fosters TIL diversity by jointly investigating somatic mutations, TIL diversity and immune response activity.

For each of the roughly eleven tumor samples, the AllPrep DNA/RNA mini kit was used to purify genomic DNA and total RNA simultaneously. Every RNA sample had an RNA integrity number above 6.5 and an OD 260/280 ratio above 1.9. Points the paper makes about the study in general: RNA-based TCR sequencing may distort clone frequencies because T cells carry unequal numbers of TCR transcripts. The authors noted that sorting T cells into functional subsets, which was not done in the study, would be a future improvement. Generalizability is limited because the TCR and somatic mutation analysis included only one glioblastoma patient.

TCRB libraries were constructed from RNA through three rounds of nested multiplex PCR following a modified ARM-PCR protocol with multiple V-beta primers and a C-beta primer. Starting from 0.5 to 0.55 ug of total RNA, TCRB-specific cDNA was synthesized using ProtoScript II Reverse Transcriptase and a C-beta primer. For the TCRB libraries, no unique molecular identifiers were described. In the third PCR, barcodes and adapters were added over approximately 25 cycles using Deep VentR (exo-) polymerase, and bands of 250-500 bp were then gel purified. TCRB libraries were sequenced on an Illumina HiSeq 2500 with 250 bp paired-end reads. Regarding the original processing steps: Reads were cleaned with Trimmomatic, merged with FLASH, assigned V, D and J segments with MiGEC, and analyzed with VDJtools. The Shannon-Wiener diversity index, calculated using VDJtools, was used to quantify repertoire diversity. The public reads were run again by TCRdb, first through fastp at Q25 and then through MiXCR, and only productive beta chains were kept. Each CDR3 protein appears once, grouped with its most common genes and DNA. The V and J calls shown here were made by TCRdb, not taken from the authors' results. The sample data list roughly 13,000 distinct CDR3 sequences, and roughly 64% of these were observed just once. Roughly 34% of the sample is held by the ten biggest clonotypes.

This TCR came from a male donor with glioblastoma. Here the chain combines TRBV14 and TRBJ2-1; no D segment can be confidently identified. Source material: brain tumor tissue. The sequenced DNA: TGTGCCAGCAGCCAAGATGTCCGCTACAGTGAGCAGTCCTTC. Its protein reads: CASSQDVRYSEQSF.